Following are 18 T cell receptor beta chains from one sample sequenced in a study of T cell responses to AZD1222 COVID-19 vaccine. Sequencing was performed with immunoSEQ multiplex PCR; in TCRdb, only in-frame clones are kept and a portion is missing. Of roughly 70,000 clones listed, 86% are singletons. The input for sequencing was peripheral blood, taken on day 0 of AZD1222 vaccination. The receptors derive from an adult in good health.

There are a few counts of this clone. Other DNA sequences in the sample encode the same CDR3. This chain connects TRBV7-2 to TRBJ2-1, with 7 bases fitting TRBD2. The CDR3 has 13 residues. Trimming cost V 5 bases and J 7 bases; bases outside gene matches: 5. Germline V CDR1 and CDR2: SGHTA, FQGNSA. CDR3 loop: CASSPGLVNEQFF. CDR3 sequence (DNA): TGTGCCAGCAGCCCAGGACTAGTTAATGAGCAGTTCTTC.

This clone occurred a few times. One junction end does not reproduce the germline sequence, and a read error may be involved. V usage is TRBV11-2 and J usage is TRBJ2-7; 8 bases match TRBD1. CDR1 and CDR2 (germline): SGHAT, FQNNGV. The CDR3 runs to 12 residues. The chain's CDR3 is CASSLLSDRVSF. The CDR3 DNA reads TGTGCCAGCAGCTTACTATCGGACAGGGTAAGCTTC.

V usage is TRBV5-4 and J usage is TRBJ1-2, with TRBD1 as a possible D gene (6 bases). Germline V gene sequence: CDR1 SGHNT, CDR2 YYREEE (reference sequence). Trimming cost V 4 bases and J 2 bases, with 15 bases left between them. The CDR3 consists of 15 residues. The CDR3 bases are TGTGCCAGCAGCCCCTCCCCCACAGGGAACTATGGCTACACCTTC. Encoded protein: CASSPSPTGNYGYTF.

The chain carries TRBV11-3 and TRBJ2-1; 7 bases map to TRBD1. The V and J ends lost 2 bases and 9 bases, in that order; junction bases with no gene match: 10. Per the germline V gene, CDR1 is SGHNT and CDR2 is YENEEA. This CDR3 is 15 amino acids long. This chain's CDR3 is CASSLLTGTDAEQFF. The DNA for the CDR3 is TGTGCCAGCAGCTTACTGACCGGGACAGATGCTGAGCAGTTCTTC. Full variable domain (remainder filled in from reference TRBV11-3 and TRBJ2-1): EAGVVQSPRYKIIEKKQPVAFWCNPISGHNTLYWYLQNLGQGPELLIRYENEEAVDDSQLPKDRFSAERLKGVDSTLKIQPAELGDSAVYLCASSLLTGTDAEQFFGPGTRLTVL.

The V and J genes are TRBV2 and TRBJ2-1; the match to TRBD1 covers 7 bases. This CDR3 is built from 12 residues. After removal of 4 bases from V and 9 bases from J, the junction contained 3 bases not matched to a gene. The V gene's germline CDR1 is SNHLY and CDR2 FYNNEI. Here the CDR3 DNA reads TGTGCCAGCAGTGGACAGGGAGTTGAGCAGTTCTTC. Its translation: CASSGQGVEQFF.

The J gene is TRBJ1-3, the V gene TRBV28; D is unclear. The germline V gene has CDR1 MDHEN and CDR2 SYDVKM. The CDR3 covers 14 residues. V gave up 8 bases and J gave up 0 bases, with 11 bases separating them. The CDR3 region has the DNA TGTGCCAGCTTCGACACTCACTCTGGAAACACCATATATTTT. This encodes CASFDTHSGNTIYF.

The chain uses TRBV5-1 and TRBJ1-1; a possible D gene is TRBD1 (6 bases). Trimming cost V 2 bases and J 0 bases, with 11 bases left between them. Germline lookup yields CDR1 SGHRS and CDR2 YFSETQ. The CDR3 covers 15 residues. The CDR3 region is CASSFTGNMNTEAFF. DNA for the CDR3: TGCGCCAGCAGCTTTACAGGGAACATGAACACTGAAGCTTTCTTT.

The chain has TRBV5-1 and TRBJ1-6; D is undetermined. CDR1 is SGHRS, CDR2 YFSETQ, per germline. CDR3 length: 16 amino acids. Between the trimmed V and J ends, which lost 3 bases and 0 bases, there was a span of 10 bases. The CDR3 spells CASSSDGSSYNSPLHF. The CDR3 DNA sequence: TGCGCCAGCAGCTCGGACGGCAGCTCCTATAATTCACCCCTCCACTTT.

The CDR3 bases are TGCAGCGTTGAAGACCCTCGGGACAGGTCTCAGCCCCAGCATTTT. Protein: CSVEDPRDRSQPQHF. The chain has TRBV29-1 and TRBJ1-5; 8 bases match TRBD1. The length of the CDR3 is 15 residues. Germline loops: CDR1 SQVTM, CDR2 ANQGSEA. With 0 bases clipped from V and 6 bases from J, the junction kept 7 bases outside the gene matches.

This clone was counted a few times. The chain is built from TRBV7-3 and TRBJ2-1; unclear D gene. The CDR3 length is 13 residues. Germline CDR1 and CDR2: SGHTA and FQGTGA. V shed 0 bases and J shed 9 bases, with 9 bases lying between them. Here the CDR3 DNA reads TGTGCCAGCAGCTTAACGATAACGGGTGAGCAGTTCTTC. Its translation: CASSLTITGEQFF.

This clone was observed once. The CDR3 DNA reads TGTGCCAGCAGCAGCGGGACCAACTCAAATTCACCCCTCCACTTT. It is translated as CASSSGTNSNSPLHF. The V call is TRBV7-9, the J call TRBJ1-6, with D maybe TRBD1 (5 bases). V was cut by 5 bases and J by 7 bases, with 15 bases left in between. Germline values: CDR1 SEHNR, CDR2 FQNEAQ (reference sequence). This CDR3 is 15 amino acids long.

V usage is TRBV4-1 and J usage is TRBJ1-6; D is unclear. The CDR3 runs to 15 residues. Per the germline V gene, CDR1 is MGHRA and CDR2 is YSYEKL. V dropped 1 base and J dropped 5 bases, with 9 bases sitting between them. The CDR3 is CASSQVSYNNSPLHF. In nucleotides, the CDR3 is TGCGCCAGCAGCCAAGTGTCCTACAATAATTCACCCCTCCACTTT.

CDR3 loop: CATSPRDFYYEQYF. The DNA for the CDR3 is TGTGCCACCAGCCCCCGGGACTTTTACTACGAGCAGTACTTC. The chain employs TRBV15 and TRBJ2-7; a possible D gene is TRBD2 (6 bases). The CDR3 is 14 amino acids. The germline CDR1 and CDR2 sequences are LNHNV and YYDKDF (reference sequence). V lost 5 bases and J 3 bases, leaving 14 bases between the germline ends. Full variable domain (rest looked up from reference TRBV15 and TRBJ2-7): DAMVIQNPRYQVTQFGKPVTLSCSQTLNHNVMYWYQQKSSQAPKLLFHYYDKDFNNEADTPDNFQSRRPNTSFCFLDIRSPGLGDTAMYLCATSPRDFYYEQYFGPGTRLTVT.

The chain uses TRBV7-9 and TRBJ1-6; the D is unclear. Germline loops: CDR1 SEHNR, CDR2 FQNEAQ (reference sequence). V was cut by 5 bases and J by 7 bases, with 6 bases left in between. The CDR3 is made up of 12 amino acids. CDR3 DNA: TGTGCCAGCAGCAGAGAGAATTCACCCCTCCACTTT. Amino acid sequence: CASSRENSPLHF.

The chain employs TRBV25-1 and TRBJ2-5; D gene unclear. The V end was cut by 5 bases, the J end by 5 bases, with 3 bases between. In germline, CDR1 is MGHDK, CDR2 SYGVNS. The CDR3 has 10 amino acids. The CDR3 is CASSWETQYF. In DNA, the CDR3 is TGTGCCAGCAGTTGGGAGACCCAGTACTTC.

The chain employs TRBV28 and TRBJ2-1; maybe TRBD2 (6 bases). CDR3 size: 12 residues. Germline V gene data show CDR1 as MDHEN and CDR2 as SYDVKM. V was pared by 5 bases and J by 9 bases, with 11 bases between. The CDR3 sequence is CASSPLGGEQFF. In nucleotides, the CDR3 is TGTGCCAGCAGTCCACTGGGAGGTGAGCAGTTCTTC.

V usage is TRBV11-2 and J usage is TRBJ2-3, with TRBD2 matching 9 bases. CDR1 is SGHAT and CDR2 is FQNNGV in the germline V gene. This CDR3 has 16 amino acids. V gave up 5 bases and J gave up 6 bases; unmatched junction bases: 12. As DNA, the CDR3 is TGTGCCAGCAGCCCACTAGCGGGCGTCCTTCGGGATACGCAGTATTTT. The encoded protein is CASSPLAGVLRDTQYF.

This rearrangement joins TRBV19 to TRBJ2-1; tentative D call: TRBD2 (6 bases). This CDR3 is 13 amino acids long. The V and J ends lost 4 bases and 7 bases respectively, with 11 bases between them. Germline-derived CDR1 and CDR2 are LNHDA and SQIVND (reference sequence). As DNA, the CDR3 is TGTGCCAGTAGTACGGGAGAGGTGAATGAGCAGTTCTTC. This translates into CASSTGEVNEQFF.